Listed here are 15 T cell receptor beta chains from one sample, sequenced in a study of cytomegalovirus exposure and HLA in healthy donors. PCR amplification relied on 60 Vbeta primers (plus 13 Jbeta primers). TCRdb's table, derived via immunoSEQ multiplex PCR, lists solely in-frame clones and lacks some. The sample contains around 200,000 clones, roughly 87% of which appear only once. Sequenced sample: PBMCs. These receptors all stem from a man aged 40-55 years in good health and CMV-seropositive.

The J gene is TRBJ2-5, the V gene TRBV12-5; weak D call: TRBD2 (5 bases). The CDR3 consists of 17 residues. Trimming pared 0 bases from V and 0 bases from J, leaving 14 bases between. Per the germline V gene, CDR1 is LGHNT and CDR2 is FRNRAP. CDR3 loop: CASGLVLGPDYQETQYF. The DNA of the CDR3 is TGTGCTAGTGGTTTGGTACTAGGCCCAGACTACCAAGAGACCCAGTACTTC.

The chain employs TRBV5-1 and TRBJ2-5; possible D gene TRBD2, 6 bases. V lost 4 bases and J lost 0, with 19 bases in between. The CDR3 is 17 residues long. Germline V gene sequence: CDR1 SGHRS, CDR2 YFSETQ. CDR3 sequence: CASSPGSAGRYQETQYF. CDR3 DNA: TGCGCCAGCAGCCCCGGGTCTGCGGGACGGTACCAAGAGACCCAGTACTTC.

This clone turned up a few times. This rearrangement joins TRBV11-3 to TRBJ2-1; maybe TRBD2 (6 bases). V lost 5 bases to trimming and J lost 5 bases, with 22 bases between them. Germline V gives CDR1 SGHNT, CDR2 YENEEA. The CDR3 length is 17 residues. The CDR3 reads CASSPSSGGINDNEQFF. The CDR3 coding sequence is TGTGCCAGCAGCCCCTCTTCAGGCGGGATAAATGACAATGAGCAGTTCTTC.

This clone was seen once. CDR3 protein: CASSDGESYGYTF. DNA for the CDR3: TGCGCCAGCAGTGATGGGGAGAGCTATGGCTACACCTTC. This chain joins TRBV10-2 and TRBJ1-2; the D is unclear. With 3 bases removed from V and 4 bases from J, the gap between germline ends came to 9 bases. The CDR3 extends over 13 amino acids. Germline V lookup: CDR1 WSHSY, CDR2 SAAADI.

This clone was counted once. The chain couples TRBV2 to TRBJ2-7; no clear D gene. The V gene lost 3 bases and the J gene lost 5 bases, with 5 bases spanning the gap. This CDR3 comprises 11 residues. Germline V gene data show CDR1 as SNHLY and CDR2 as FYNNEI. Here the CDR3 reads CASSETDEQYF. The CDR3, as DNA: TGTGCCAGCAGTGAGACTGACGAGCAGTACTTC.

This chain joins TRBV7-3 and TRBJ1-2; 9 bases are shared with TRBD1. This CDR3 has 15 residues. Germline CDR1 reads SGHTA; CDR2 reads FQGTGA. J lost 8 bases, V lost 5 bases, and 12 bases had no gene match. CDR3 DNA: TGTGCCAGCAGCCCGGGACAGGGTATCGCGGGAGGCTACACCTTC. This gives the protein CASSPGQGIAGGYTF.

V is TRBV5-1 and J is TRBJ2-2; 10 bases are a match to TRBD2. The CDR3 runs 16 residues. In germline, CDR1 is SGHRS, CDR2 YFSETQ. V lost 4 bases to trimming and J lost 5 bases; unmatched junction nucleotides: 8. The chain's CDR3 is CASSGLAGDKTGELFF. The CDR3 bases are TGCGCCAGCAGCGGGCTAGCGGGAGATAAAACCGGGGAGCTGTTTTTT. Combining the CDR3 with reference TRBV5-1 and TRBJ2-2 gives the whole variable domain KAGVTQTPRYLIKTRGQQVTLSCSPISGHRSVSWYQQTPGQGLQFLFEYFSETQRNKGNFPGRFSGRQFSNSRSEMNVSTLELGDSALYLCASSGLAGDKTGELFFGEGSRLTVL.

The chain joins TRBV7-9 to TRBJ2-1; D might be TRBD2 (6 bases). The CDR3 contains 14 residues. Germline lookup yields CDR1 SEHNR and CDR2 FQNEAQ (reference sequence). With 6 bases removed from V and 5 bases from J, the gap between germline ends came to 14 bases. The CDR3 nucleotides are TGTGCCAGCAGTCATCTAGCGAGTAACAATGAGCAGTTCTTC. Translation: CASSHLASNNEQFF. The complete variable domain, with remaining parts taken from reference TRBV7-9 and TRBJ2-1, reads DTGVSQNPRHKITKRGQNVTFRCDPISEHNRLYWYRQTLGQGPEFLTYFQNEAQLEKSRLLSDRFSAERPKGSFSTLEIQRTEQGDSAMYLCASSHLASNNEQFFGPGTRLTVL.

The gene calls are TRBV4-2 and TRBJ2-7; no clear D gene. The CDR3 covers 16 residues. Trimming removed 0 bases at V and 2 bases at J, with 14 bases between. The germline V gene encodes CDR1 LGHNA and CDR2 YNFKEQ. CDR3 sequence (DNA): TGTGCCAGCAGCCAAGAAGGTGAGACTCCTCCCTACGAGCAGTACTTC. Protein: CASSQEGETPPYEQYF.

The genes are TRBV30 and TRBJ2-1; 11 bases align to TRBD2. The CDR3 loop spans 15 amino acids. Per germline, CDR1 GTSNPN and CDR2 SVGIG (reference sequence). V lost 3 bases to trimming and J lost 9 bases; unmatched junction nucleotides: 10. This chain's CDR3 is CAWRDGGLAGLEQFF. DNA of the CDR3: TGTGCCTGGAGGGATGGAGGACTAGCGGGTCTTGAGCAGTTCTTC.

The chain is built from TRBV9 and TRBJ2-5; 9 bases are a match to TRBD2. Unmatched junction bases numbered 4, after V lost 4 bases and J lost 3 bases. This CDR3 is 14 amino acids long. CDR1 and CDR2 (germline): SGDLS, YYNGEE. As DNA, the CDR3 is TGTGCCAGCAGCATTAGCGGGAGTGAAGAGACCCAGTACTTC. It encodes CASSISGSEETQYF.

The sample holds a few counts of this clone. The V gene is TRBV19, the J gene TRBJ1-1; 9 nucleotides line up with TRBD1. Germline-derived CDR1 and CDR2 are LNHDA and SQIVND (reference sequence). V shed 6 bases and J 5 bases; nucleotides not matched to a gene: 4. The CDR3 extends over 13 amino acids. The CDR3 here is CASRPGQGTEAFF. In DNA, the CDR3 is TGTGCCAGTAGACCGGGACAGGGTACTGAAGCTTTCTTT.

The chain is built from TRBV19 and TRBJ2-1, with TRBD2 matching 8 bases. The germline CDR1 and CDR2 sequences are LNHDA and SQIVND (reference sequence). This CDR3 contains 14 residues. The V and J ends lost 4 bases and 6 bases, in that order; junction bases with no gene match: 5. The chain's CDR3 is CASSNPGGVNEQFF. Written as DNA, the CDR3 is TGTGCCAGTAGTAATCCGGGAGGGGTCAATGAGCAGTTCTTC.

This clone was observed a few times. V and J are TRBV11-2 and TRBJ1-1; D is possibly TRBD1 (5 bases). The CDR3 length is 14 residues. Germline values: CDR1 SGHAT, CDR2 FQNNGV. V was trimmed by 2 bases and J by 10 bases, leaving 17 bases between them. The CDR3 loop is CASSLWEGLGGAFF. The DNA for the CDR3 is TGTGCCAGCAGCTTATGGGAGGGGTTGGGGGGAGCTTTCTTT.

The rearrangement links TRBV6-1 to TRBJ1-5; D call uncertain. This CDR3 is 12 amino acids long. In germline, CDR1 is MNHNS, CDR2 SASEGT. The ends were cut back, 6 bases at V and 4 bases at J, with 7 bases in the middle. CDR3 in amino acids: CASRGRNQPQHF. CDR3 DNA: TGTGCCAGCAGGGGGAGAAATCAGCCCCAGCATTTT.